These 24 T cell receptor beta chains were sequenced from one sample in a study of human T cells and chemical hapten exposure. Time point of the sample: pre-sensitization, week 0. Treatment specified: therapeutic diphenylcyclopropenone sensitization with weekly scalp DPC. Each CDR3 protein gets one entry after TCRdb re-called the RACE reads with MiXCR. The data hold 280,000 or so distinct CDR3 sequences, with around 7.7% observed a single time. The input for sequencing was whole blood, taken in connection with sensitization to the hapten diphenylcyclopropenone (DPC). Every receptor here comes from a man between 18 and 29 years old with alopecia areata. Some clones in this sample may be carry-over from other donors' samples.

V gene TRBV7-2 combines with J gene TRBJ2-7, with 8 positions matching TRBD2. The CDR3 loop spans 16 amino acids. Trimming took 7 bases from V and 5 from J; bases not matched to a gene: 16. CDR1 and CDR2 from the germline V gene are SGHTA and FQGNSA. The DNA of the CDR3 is TGTGCCAGCACCTTGCTGGGAGGCGGGGGGTCCGACGAGCAGTACTTC. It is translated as CASTLLGGGGSDEQYF.

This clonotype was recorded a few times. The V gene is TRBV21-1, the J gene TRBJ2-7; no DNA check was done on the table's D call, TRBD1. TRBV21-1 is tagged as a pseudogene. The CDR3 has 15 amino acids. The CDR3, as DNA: TGTGCCAGCACCACGGACAGCTCGTTCGTGTACGAGCAGTACTTC. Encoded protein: CASTTDSSFVYEQYF.

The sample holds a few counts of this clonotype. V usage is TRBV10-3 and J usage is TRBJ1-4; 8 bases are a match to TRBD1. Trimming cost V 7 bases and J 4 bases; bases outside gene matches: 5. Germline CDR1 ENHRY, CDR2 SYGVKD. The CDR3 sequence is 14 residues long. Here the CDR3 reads CAITSDRVNEKLFF. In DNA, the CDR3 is TGTGCCATCACCTCGGACAGGGTTAATGAAAAACTGTTTTTT.

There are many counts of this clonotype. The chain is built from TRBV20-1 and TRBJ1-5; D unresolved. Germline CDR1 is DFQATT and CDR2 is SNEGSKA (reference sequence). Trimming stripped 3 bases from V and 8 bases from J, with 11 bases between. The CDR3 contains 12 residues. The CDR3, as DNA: TGCAGTGCTAGGGTGGCGGTTGAGCCCCAGCATTTT. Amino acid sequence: CSARVAVEPQHF.

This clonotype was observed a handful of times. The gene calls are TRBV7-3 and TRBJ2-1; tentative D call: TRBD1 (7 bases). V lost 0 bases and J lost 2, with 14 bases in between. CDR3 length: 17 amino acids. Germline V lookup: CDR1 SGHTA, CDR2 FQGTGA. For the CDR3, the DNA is TGTGCCAGCAGCTTAACGGGCGGGACAGAGACCTACAATGAGCAGTTCTTC. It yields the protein CASSLTGGTETYNEQFF.

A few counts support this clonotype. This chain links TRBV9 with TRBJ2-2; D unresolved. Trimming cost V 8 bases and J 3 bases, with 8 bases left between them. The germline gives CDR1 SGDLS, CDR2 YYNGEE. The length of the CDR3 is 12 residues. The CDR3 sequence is CASSYDTGELFF. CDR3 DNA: TGTGCCAGTTCTTACGACACCGGGGAGCTGTTTTTT.

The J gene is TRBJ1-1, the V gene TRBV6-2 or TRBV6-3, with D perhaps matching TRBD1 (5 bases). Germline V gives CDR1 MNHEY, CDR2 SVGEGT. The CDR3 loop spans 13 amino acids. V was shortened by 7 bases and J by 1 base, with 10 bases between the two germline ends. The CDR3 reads CASMKTENTEAFF. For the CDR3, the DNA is TGTGCCAGCATGAAGACAGAGAACACTGAAGCTTTCTTT.

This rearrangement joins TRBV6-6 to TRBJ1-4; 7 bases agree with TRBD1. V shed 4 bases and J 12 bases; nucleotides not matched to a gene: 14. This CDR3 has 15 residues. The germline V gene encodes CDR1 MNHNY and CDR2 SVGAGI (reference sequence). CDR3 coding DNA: TGTGCCAGCAGTTGGGAGGGCAGGGGGTTTTTGGAACTGTTTTTT. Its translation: CASSWEGRGFLELFF.

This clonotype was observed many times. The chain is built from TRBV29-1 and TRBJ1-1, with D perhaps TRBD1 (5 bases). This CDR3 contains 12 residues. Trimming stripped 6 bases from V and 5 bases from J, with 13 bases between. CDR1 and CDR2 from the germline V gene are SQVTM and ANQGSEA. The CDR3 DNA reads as TGCAGCGTGGCAACGGGACGAACTGAAGCTTTCTTT. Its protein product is CSVATGRTEAFF.

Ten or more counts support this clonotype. The CDR3 coding sequence is TGCAGCGTTGCCGGGACGGAGAACTATGGCTACACCTTC. Translation gives CSVAGTENYGYTF. The chain carries TRBV29-1 and TRBJ1-2; tentative D call: TRBD1 (5 bases). This CDR3 spans 13 amino acids. With 4 bases removed from V and 2 bases from J, the gap between germline ends came to 11 bases. Germline CDR1 reads SQVTM; CDR2 reads ANQGSEA.

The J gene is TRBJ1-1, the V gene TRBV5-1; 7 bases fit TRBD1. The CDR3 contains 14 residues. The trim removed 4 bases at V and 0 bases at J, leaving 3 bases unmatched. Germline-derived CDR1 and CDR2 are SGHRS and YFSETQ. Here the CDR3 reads CASSGRGLNTEAFF. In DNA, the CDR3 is TGCGCCAGCAGCGGAAGGGGGCTGAACACTGAAGCTTTCTTT.

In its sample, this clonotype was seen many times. CDR3 DNA: TGTGCCAGCAGCTCTACGGGGTGGGCCCAAACTCCCGAGCAGTACTTC. It is translated as CASSSTGWAQTPEQYF. The chain has TRBV9 and TRBJ2-7, with D maybe TRBD2 (5 bases). The CDR3 extends over 16 amino acids. Per the germline V gene, CDR1 is SGDLS and CDR2 is YYNGEE. The V end lost 4 bases, the J end lost 6 bases, and 23 bases lay between the germline ends. Full variable domain (missing parts from reference TRBV9 and TRBJ2-7): DSGVTQTPKHLITATGQRVTLRCSPRSGDLSVYWYQQSLDQGLQFLIQYYNGEERAKGNILERFSAQQFPDLHSELNLSSLELGDSALYFCASSSTGWAQTPEQYFGPGTRLTVT.

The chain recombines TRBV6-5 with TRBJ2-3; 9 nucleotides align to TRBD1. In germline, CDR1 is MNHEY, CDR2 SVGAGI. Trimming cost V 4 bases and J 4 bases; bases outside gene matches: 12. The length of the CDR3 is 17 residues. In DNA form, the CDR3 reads TGTGCCAGCAGTTCAAAAACAGGGGGCGTGTATGCAGATACGCAGTATTTT. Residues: CASSSKTGGVYADTQYF.

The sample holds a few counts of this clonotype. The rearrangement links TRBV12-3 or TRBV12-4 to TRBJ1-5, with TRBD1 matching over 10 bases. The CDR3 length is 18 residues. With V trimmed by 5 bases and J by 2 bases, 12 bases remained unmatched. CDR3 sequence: CASSPAGTGEMGNQPQHF. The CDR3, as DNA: TGTGCCAGCAGTCCTGCCGGGACAGGGGAGATGGGCAATCAGCCCCAGCATTTT.

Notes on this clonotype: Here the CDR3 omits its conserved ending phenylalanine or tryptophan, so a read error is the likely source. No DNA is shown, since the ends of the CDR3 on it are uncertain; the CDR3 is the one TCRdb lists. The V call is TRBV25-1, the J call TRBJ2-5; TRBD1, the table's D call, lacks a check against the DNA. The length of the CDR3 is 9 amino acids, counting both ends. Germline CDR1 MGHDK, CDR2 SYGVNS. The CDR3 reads CASIRGDRG.

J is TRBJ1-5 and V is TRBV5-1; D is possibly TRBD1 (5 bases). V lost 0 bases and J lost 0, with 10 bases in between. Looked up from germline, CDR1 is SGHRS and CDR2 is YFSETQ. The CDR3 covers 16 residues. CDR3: CASSLVPGNSNQPQHF. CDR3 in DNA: TGCGCCAGCAGCTTGGTTCCAGGGAATAGCAATCAGCCCCAGCATTTT.

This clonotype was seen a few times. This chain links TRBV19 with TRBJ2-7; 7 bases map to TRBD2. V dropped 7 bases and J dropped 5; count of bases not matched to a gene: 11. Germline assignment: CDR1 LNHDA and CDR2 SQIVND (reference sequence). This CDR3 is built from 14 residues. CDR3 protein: CASIRNWEGNEQYF. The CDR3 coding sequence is TGTGCCAGTATTCGGAATTGGGAGGGCAACGAGCAGTACTTC. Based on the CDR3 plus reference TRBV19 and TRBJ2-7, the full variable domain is DGGITQSPKYLFRKEGQNVTLSCEQNLNHDAMYWYRQDPGQGLRLIYYSQIVNDFQKGDIAEGYSVSREKKESFPLTVTSAQKNPTAFYLCASIRNWEGNEQYFGPGTRLTVT.

Here the CDR3 DNA reads TGTGCCAGCAGGGGGAACAAGAGGGACCAAGAGACCCAGTACTTC. Protein: CASRGNKRDQETQYF. V and J are TRBV7-9 and TRBJ2-5; tentatively, D is TRBD2 (5 bases). CDR3 length: 15 residues. The ends were cut back, 6 bases at V and 0 bases at J, with 14 bases in the middle. Per the germline V gene, CDR1 is SEHNR and CDR2 is FQNEAQ (reference sequence).

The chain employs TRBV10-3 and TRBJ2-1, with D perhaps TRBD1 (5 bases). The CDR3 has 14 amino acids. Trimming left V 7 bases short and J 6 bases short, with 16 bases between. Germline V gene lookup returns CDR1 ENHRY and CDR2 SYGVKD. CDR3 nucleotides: TGTGCCATCATGGTCCTCGCAGGGTCCAATGAGCAGTTCTTC. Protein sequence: CAIMVLAGSNEQFF.

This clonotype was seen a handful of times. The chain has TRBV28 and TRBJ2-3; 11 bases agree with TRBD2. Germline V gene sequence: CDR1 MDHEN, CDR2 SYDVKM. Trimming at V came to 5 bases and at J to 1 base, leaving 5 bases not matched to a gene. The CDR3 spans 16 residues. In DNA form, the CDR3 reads TGTGCCAGCAGTCTTATGACTAGCGGGGGCACAGATACGCAGTATTTT. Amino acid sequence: CASSLMTSGGTDTQYF.

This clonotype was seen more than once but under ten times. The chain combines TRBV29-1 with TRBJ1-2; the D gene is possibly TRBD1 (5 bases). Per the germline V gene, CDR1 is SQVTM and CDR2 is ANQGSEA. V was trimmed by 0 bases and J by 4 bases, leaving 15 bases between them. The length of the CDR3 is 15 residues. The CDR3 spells CSVEDRDSTFYGYTF. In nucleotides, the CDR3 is TGCAGCGTTGAAGATCGTGACAGCACCTTCTATGGCTACACCTTC. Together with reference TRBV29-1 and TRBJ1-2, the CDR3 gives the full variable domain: SAVISQKPSRDICQRGTSLTIQCQVDSQVTMMFWYRQQPGQSLTLIATANQGSEATYESGFVIDKFPISRPNLTFSTLTVSNMSPEDSSIYLCSVEDRDSTFYGYTFGSGTRLTVV.

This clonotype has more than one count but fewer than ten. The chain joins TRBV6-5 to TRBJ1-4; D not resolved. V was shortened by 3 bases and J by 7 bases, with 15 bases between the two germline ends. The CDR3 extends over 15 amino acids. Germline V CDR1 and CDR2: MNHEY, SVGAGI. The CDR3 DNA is TGTGCCAGCAGTTATCTGAGTGGCCCGTTTGAAAAACTGTTTTTT. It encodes CASSYLSGPFEKLFF.

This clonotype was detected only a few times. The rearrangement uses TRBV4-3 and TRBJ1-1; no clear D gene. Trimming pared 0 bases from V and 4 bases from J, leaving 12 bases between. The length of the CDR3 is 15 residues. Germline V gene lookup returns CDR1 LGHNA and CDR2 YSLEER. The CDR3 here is CASSQEAGEGTEAFF. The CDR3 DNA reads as TGCGCCAGCAGCCAAGAAGCGGGAGAGGGCACTGAAGCTTTCTTT.

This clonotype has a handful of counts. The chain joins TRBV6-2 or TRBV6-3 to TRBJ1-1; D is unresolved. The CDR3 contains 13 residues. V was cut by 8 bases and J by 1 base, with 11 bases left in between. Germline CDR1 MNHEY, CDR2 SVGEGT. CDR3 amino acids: CASCLDGNTEAFF. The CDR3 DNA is TGTGCCAGCTGCCTAGACGGGAACACTGAAGCTTTCTTT.